This T cell receptor (beta chain) is from a study of blood T cell repertoires in COVID-19. At the level of the study: From T cells, B-cell-depleted T cells, or PBMCs came the material, which was cDNA or gDNA.

The V end was cut by 6 bases, the J end by 7 bases, with 16 bases between. The CDR3 covers 13 residues. Authors' processing steps: Using reference gene primer amplification, nucleated cell counts were estimated. Sequencing used immunoSEQ multiplex PCR; TCRdb keeps in-frame clones, though not all of them. The D gene and trimming were derived from the DNA, and the V and J assignments and clone size from that table. In the table there are about 180,000 clones, approximately 90% of which are singletons. Specimen: peripheral blood. The rearrangement joins TRBV12-3 or TRBV12-4 to TRBJ2-7; the D gene is possibly TRBD1 (6 bases). This sequence was found in a woman aged 25 to 39 with active or convalescent COVID-19. The DNA of the CDR3 is TGTGCCAGCAGGGTACAGGGTCCGGGGGAGCAGTACTTC. Its protein is CASRVQGPGEQYF.